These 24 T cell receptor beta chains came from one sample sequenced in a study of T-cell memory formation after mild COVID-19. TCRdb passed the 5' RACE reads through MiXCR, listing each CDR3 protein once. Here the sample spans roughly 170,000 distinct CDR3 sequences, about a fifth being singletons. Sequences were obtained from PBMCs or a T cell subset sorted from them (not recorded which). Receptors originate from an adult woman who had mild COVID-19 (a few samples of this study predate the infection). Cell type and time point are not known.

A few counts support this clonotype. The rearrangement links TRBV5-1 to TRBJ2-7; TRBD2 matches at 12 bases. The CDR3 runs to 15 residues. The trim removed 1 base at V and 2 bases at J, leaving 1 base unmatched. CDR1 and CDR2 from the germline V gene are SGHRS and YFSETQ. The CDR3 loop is CASSLTSGGTYEQYF. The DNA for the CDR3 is TGCGCCAGCAGCTTGACTAGCGGGGGGACCTACGAGCAGTACTTC.

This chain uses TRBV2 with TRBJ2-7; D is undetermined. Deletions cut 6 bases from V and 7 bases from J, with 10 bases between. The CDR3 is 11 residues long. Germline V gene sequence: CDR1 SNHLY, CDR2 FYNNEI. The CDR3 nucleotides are TGTGCCAGCAGGATTTCTTGGGAGCAGTACTTC. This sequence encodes CASRISWEQYF. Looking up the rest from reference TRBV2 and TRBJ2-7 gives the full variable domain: EPEVTQTPSHQVTQMGQEVILRCVPISNHLYFYWYRQILGQKVEFLVSFYNNEISEKSEIFDDQFSVERPDGSNFTLKIRSTKLEDSAMYFCASRISWEQYFGPGTRLTVT.

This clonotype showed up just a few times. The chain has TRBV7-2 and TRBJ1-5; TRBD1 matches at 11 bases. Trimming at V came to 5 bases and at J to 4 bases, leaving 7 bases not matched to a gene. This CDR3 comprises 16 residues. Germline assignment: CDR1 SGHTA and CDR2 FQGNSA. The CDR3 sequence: CASSLMGQGVNQPQHF. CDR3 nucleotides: TGTGCCAGCAGCCTGATGGGACAGGGGGTAAATCAGCCCCAGCATTTT.

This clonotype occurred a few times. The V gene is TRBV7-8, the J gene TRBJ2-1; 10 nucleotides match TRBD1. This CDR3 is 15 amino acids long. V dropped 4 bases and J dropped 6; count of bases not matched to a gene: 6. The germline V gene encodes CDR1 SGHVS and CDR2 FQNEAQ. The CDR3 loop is CASSSGTGAVNEQFF. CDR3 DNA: TGTGCCAGCAGCTCCGGGACAGGGGCGGTCAATGAGCAGTTCTTC.

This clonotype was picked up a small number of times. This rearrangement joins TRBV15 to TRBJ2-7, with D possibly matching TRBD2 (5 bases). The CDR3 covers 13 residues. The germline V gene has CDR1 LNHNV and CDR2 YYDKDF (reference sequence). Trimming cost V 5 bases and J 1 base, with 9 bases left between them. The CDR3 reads CATSRGLSYEQYF. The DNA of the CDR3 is TGTGCCACCAGCCGAGGGTTATCCTACGAGCAGTACTTC. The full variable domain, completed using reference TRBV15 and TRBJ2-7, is DAMVIQNPRYQVTQFGKPVTLSCSQTLNHNVMYWYQQKSSQAPKLLFHYYDKDFNNEADTPDNFQSRRPNTSFCFLDIRSPGLGDTAMYLCATSRGLSYEQYFGPGTRLTVT.

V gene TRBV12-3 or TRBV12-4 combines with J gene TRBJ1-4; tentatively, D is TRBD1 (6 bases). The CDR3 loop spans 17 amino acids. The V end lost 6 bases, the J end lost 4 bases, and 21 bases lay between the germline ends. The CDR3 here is CASRLTGWPGFNEKLFF. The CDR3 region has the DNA TGTGCCAGCAGGTTAACAGGGTGGCCCGGGTTTAATGAAAAACTGTTTTTT.

The chain's CDR3 is CASSLGTTYNPTEAFF. In nucleotides, the CDR3 is TGTGCCAGCAGCTTAGGGACAACCTACAACCCCACTGAAGCTTTCTTT. The chain uses TRBV5-6 and TRBJ1-1, with a weak D call TRBD1 (6 bases). Trimming cost V 2 bases and J 4 bases, with 18 bases left between them. The CDR3 is 16 residues long. Per germline, CDR1 SGHDT and CDR2 YYEEEE.

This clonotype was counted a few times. The CDR3 loop is CASSFRAGDTEAFF. The CDR3, as DNA: TGCGCCAGCAGCTTCAGGGCGGGAGACACTGAAGCTTTCTTT. J is TRBJ1-1 and V is TRBV5-1; weak D call: TRBD1 (5 bases). CDR3 size: 14 residues. Germline loops: CDR1 SGHRS, CDR2 YFSETQ. V lost 2 bases to trimming and J lost 3 bases, with 11 bases between them.

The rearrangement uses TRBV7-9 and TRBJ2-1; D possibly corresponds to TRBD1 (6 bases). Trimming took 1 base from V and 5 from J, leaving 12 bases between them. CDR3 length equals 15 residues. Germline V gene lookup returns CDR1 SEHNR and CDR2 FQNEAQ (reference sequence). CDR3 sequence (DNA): TGTGCCAGCAGCTTAGTGCAGGGGTCCGACAATGAGCAGTTCTTC. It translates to CASSLVQGSDNEQFF.

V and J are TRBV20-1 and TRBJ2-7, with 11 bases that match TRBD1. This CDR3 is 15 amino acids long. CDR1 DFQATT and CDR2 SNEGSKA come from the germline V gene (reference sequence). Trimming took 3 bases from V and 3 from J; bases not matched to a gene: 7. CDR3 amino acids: CSASGSGTGGYEQYF. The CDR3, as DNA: TGCAGTGCTAGCGGTAGCGGGACAGGGGGCTACGAGCAGTACTTC.

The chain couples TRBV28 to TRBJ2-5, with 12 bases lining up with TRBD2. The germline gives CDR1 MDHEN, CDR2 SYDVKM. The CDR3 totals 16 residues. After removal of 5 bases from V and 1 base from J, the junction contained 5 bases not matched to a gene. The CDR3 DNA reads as TGTGCCAGCAGTCTCCTGACTAGCGGGGGCCAAGAGACCCAGTACTTC. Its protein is CASSLLTSGGQETQYF.

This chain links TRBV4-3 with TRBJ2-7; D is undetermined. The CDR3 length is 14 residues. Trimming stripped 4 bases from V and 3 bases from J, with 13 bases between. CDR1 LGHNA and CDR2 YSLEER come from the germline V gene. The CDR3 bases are TGCGCCAGCAGCCTCGCGAGATCCAACTACGAGCAGTACTTC. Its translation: CASSLARSNYEQYF.

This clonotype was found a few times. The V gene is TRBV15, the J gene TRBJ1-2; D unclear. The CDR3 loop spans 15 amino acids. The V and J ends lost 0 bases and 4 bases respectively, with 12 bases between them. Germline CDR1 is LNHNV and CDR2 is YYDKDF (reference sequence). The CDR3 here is CATSRDLAGAYGYTF. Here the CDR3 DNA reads TGTGCCACCAGCAGAGATCTCGCCGGAGCCTATGGCTACACCTTC.

DNA for the CDR3: TGTGCCAGCAGCTTAGAGCCACCGAACACCGGGGAGCTGTTTTTT. As protein: CASSLEPPNTGELFF. The genes are TRBV7-9 and TRBJ2-2; D unresolved. Trimming took off 1 base at V and 0 bases at J, with 6 bases between the two ends. Germline assignment: CDR1 SEHNR and CDR2 FQNEAQ (reference sequence). This CDR3 is built from 15 residues.

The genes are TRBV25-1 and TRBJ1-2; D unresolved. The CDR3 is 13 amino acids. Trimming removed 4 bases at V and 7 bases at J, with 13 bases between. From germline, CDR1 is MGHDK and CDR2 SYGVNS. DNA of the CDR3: TGTGCCAGCAGTGCTTATTACCGGGGTGGCTACACCTTC. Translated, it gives CASSAYYRGGYTF.

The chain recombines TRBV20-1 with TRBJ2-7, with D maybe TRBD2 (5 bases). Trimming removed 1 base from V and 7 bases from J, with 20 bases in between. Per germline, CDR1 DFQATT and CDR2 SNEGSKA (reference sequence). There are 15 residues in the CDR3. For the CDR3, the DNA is TGCAGTGCTAGAGGACTCCTTCACCTCTCGGGGGAGCAGTACTTC. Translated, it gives CSARGLLHLSGEQYF.

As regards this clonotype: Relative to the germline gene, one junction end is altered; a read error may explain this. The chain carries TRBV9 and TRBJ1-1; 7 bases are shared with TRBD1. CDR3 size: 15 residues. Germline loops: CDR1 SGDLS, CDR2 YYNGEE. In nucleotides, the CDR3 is TGTGACAGCAGCCCGACAGGGATAGGGAACACTGAAGCTTTCTTT. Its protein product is CDSSPTGIGNTEAFF.

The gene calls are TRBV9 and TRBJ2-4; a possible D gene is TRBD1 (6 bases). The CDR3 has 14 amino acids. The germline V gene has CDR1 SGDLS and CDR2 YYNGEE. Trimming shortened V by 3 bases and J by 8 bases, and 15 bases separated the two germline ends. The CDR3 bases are TGTGCCAGCAGCGAGACAGGTCTTGGGGACATTCAGTACTTC. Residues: CASSETGLGDIQYF.

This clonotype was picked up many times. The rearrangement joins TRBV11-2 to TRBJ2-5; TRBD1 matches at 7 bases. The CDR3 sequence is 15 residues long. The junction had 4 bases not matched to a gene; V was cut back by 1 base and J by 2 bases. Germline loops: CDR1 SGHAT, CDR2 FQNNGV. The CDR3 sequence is CASSLGTGLQETQYF. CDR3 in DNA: TGTGCCAGCAGCTTAGGGACAGGCCTACAAGAGACCCAGTACTTC.

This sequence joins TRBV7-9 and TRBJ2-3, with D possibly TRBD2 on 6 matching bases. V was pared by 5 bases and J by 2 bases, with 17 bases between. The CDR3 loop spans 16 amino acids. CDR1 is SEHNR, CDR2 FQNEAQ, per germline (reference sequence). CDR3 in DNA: TGTGCCAGCAGCGCCGTTACTAGCAGTATCACAGATACGCAGTATTTT. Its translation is CASSAVTSSITDTQYF.

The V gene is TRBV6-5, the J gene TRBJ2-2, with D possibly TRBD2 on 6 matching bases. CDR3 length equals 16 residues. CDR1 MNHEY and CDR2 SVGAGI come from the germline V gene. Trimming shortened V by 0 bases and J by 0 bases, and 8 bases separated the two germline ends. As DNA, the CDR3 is TGTGCCAGCAGTTACTCGTGGGGGGCGAACACCGGGGAGCTGTTTTTT. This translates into CASSYSWGANTGELFF.

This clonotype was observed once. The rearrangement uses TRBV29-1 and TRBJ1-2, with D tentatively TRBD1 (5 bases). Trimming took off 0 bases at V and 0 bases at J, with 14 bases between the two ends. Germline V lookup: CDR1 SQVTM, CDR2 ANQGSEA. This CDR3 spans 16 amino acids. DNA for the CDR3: TGCAGCGTTGAAGATACAGGTGGCAGAGCTAACTATGGCTACACCTTC. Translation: CSVEDTGGRANYGYTF.

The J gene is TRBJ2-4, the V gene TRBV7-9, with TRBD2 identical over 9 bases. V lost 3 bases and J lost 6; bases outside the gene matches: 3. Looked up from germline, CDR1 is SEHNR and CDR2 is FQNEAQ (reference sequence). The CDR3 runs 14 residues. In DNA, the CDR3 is TGTGCCAGCAGCTTTAGCGGGAGTGGAAACATTCAGTACTTC. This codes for CASSFSGSGNIQYF.

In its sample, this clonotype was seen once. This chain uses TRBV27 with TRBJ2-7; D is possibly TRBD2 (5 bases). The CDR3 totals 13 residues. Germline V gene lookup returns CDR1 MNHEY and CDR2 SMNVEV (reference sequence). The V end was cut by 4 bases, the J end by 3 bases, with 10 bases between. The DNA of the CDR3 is TGTGCCAGCAGTTCCGGACTGTTCTACGAGCAGTACTTC. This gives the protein CASSSGLFYEQYF.